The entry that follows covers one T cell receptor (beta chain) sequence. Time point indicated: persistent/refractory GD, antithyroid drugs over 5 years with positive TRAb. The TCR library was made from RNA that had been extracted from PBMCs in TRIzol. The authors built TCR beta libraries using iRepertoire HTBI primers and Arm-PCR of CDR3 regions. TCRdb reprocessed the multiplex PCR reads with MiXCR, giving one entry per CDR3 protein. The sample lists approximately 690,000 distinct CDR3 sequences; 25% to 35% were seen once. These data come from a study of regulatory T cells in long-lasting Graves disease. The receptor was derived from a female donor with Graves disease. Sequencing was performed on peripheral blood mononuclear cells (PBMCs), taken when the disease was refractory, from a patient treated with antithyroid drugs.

Here the CDR3 reads CASSPTRSEQYF. CDR3 in DNA: TGTGCCAGCAGCCCCACTAGAAGTGAGCAGTACTTC. The chain links TRBV7-3 to TRBJ2-7; maybe TRBD2 (5 bases). The germline CDR1 and CDR2 sequences are SGHTA and FQGTGA. V was trimmed by 5 bases and J by 7 bases, leaving 12 bases between them. The CDR3 has 12 amino acids.